Each of the 2 T cell receptor beta chains below was sequenced from the same sample in a study of CD8+ T cells in alopecia areata. Extracted from the samples, RNA was reverse transcribed into cDNA to serve as the sequencing template. Clones were read by immunoSEQ multiplex PCR, and TCRdb kept only the in-frame ones, dropping some. Of roughly 140,000 clones listed, about 50% are singletons. Sample: CD8+ T cells sorted from blood, taken at week 0. These receptor sequences come from a human donor with alopecia areata.

V and J are TRBV5-6 and TRBJ2-2, with TRBD2 as a possible D gene (6 bases). V lost 7 bases, J lost 4 bases, and 14 bases lay in between. CDR3 length equals 14 residues. CDR1 is SGHDT and CDR2 is YYEEEE in the germline V gene. The CDR3 nucleotides are TGTGCCAGCTTTAGCGGCCTGAGCACCGGGGAGCTGTTTTTT. The encoded protein is CASFSGLSTGELFF. Complete variable domain (other parts from reference TRBV5-6 and TRBJ2-2): DAGVTQSPTHLIKTRGQQVTLRCSPKSGHDTVSWYQQALGQGPQFIFQYYEEEERQRGNFPDRFSGHQFPNYSSELNVNALLLGDSALYLCASFSGLSTGELFFGEGSRLTVL.

The gene calls are TRBV4-1 and TRBJ2-1; possibly TRBD1 or TRBD2 for D (5 bases each). This CDR3 comprises 16 residues. Trimming took 1 base from V and 2 from J, leaving 12 bases between them. Looked up from germline, CDR1 is MGHRA and CDR2 is YSYEKL. CDR3: CASSQVLGPAYNEQFF. The CDR3 coding sequence is TGCGCCAGCAGCCAAGTGTTGGGACCGGCCTACAATGAGCAGTTCTTC.